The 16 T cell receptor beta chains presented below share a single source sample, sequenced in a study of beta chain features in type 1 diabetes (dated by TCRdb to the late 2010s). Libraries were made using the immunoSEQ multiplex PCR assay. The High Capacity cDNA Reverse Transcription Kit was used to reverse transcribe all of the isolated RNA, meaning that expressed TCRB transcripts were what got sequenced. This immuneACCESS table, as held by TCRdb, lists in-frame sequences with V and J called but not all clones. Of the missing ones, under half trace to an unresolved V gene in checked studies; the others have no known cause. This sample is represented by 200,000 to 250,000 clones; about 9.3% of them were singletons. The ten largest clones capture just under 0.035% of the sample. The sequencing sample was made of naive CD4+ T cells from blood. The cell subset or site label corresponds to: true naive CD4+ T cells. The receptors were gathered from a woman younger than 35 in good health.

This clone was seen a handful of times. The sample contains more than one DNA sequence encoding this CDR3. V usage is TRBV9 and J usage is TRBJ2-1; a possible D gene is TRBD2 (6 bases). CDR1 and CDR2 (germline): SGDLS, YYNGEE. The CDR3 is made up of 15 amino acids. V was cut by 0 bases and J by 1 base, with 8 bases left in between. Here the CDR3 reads CASSVGRGSYNEQFF. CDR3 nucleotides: TGTGCCAGCAGCGTAGGTCGGGGGTCCTACAATGAGCAGTTCTTC. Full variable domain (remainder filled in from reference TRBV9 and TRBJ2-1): DSGVTQTPKHLITATGQRVTLRCSPRSGDLSVYWYQQSLDQGLQFLIQYYNGEERAKGNILERFSAQQFPDLHSELNLSSLELGDSALYFCASSVGRGSYNEQFFGPGTRLTVL.

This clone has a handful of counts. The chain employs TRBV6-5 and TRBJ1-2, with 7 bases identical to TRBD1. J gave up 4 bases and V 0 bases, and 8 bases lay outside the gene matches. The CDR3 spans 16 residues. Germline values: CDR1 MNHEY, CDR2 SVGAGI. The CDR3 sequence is CASSYSLLGTAYGYTF. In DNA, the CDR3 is TGTGCCAGCAGTTACTCGCTACTCGGGACAGCCTATGGCTACACCTTC.

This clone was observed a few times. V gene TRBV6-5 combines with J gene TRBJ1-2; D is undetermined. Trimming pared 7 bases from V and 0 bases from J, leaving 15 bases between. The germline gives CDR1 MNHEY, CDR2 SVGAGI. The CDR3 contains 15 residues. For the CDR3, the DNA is TGTGCCAGCACCTTGAGTCCCGGAGCTAACTATGGCTACACCTTC. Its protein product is CASTLSPGANYGYTF.

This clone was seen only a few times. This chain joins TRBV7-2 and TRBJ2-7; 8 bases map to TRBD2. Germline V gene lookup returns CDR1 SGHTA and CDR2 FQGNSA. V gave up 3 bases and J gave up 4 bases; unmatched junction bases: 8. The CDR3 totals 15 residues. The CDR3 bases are TGTGCCAGCAGCTTTTGGCTGCGGGGGGATTACGAGCAGTACTTC. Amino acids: CASSFWLRGDYEQYF.

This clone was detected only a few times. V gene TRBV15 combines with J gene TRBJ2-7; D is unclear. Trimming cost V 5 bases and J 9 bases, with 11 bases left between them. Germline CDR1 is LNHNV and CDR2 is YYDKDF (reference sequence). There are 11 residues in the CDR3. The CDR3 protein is CATSSGSGQYF. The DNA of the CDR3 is TGTGCCACCAGCTCCGGGTCGGGGCAGTACTTC.

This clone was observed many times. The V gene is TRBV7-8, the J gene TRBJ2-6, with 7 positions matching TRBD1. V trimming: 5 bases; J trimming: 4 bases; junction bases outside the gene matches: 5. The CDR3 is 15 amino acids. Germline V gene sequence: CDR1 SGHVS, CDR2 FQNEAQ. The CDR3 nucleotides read TGTGCCAGCAGCCCCACAGGGGTCGGGGCCAACGTCCTGACTTTC. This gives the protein CASSPTGVGANVLTF.

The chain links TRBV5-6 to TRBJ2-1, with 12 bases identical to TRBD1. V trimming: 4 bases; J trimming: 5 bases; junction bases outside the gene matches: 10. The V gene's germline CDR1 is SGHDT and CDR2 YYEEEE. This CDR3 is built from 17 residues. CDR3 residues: CASSRSLGTGGNNEQFF. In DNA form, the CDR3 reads TGTGCCAGCAGCAGATCCCTCGGGACAGGGGGCAACAATGAGCAGTTCTTC.

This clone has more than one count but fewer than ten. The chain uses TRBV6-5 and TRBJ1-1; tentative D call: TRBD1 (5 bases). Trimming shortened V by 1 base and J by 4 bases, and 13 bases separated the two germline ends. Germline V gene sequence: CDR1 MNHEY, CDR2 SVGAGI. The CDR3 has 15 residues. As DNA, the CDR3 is TGTGCCAGCAGTTACTTCCGCAGGGATGGCACTGAAGCTTTCTTT. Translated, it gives CASSYFRRDGTEAFF.

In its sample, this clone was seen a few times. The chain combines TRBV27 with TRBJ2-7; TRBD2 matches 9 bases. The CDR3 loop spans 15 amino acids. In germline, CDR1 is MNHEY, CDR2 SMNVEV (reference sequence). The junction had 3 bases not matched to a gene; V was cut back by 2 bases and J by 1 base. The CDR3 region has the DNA TGTGCCAGCAGTTTAAGGACTAGCGAGTCCTACGAGCAGTACTTC. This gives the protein CASSLRTSESYEQYF.

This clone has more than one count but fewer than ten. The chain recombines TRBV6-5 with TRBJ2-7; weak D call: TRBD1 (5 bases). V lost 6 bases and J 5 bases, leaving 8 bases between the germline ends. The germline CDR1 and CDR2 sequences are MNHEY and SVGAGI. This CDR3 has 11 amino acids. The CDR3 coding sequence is TGTGCCAGCAGCCAGGGTCACGAGCAGTACTTC. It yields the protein CASSQGHEQYF.

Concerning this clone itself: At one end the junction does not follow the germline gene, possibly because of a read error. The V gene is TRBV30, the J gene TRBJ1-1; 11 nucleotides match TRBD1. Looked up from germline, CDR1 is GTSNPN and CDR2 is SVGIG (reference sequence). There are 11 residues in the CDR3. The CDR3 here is CTKDRGRGAFF. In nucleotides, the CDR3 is TGCACCAAGGACAGGGGGCGCGGAGCTTTCTTT.

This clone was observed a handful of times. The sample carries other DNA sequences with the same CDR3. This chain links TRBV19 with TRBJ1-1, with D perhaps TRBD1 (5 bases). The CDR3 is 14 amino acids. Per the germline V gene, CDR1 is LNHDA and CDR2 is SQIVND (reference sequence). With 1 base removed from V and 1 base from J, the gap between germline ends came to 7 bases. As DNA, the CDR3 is TGTGCCAGTAGTATAGGCGGGACGAACACTGAAGCTTTCTTT. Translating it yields CASSIGGTNTEAFF.

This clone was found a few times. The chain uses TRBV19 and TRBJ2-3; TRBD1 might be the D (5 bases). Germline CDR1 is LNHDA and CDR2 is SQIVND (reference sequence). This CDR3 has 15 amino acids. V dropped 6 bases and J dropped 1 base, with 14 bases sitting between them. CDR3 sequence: CASSLGVLGTDTQYF. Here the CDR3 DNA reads TGTGCCAGTAGCCTAGGGGTTTTGGGCACAGATACGCAGTATTTT. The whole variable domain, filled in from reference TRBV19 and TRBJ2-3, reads DGGITQSPKYLFRKEGQNVTLSCEQNLNHDAMYWYRQDPGQGLRLIYYSQIVNDFQKGDIAEGYSVSREKKESFPLTVTSAQKNPTAFYLCASSLGVLGTDTQYFGPGTRLTVL.

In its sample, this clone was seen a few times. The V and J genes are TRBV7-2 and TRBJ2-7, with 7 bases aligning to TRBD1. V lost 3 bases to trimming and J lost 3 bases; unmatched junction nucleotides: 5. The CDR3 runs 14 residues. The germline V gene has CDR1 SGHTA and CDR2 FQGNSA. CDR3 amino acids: CASSFVTGNYEQYF. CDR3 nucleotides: TGTGCCAGCAGCTTTGTGACAGGGAACTACGAGCAGTACTTC.

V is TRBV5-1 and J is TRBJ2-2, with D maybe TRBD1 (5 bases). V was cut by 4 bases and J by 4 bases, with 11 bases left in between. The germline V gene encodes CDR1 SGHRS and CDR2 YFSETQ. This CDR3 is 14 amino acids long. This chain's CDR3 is CASSRVGVTGELFF. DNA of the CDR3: TGCGCCAGCAGCCGTGTAGGGGTCACCGGGGAGCTGTTTTTT. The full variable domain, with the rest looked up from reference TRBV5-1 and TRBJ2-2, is KAGVTQTPRYLIKTRGQQVTLSCSPISGHRSVSWYQQTPGQGLQFLFEYFSETQRNKGNFPGRFSGRQFSNSRSEMNVSTLELGDSALYLCASSRVGVTGELFFGEGSRLTVL.

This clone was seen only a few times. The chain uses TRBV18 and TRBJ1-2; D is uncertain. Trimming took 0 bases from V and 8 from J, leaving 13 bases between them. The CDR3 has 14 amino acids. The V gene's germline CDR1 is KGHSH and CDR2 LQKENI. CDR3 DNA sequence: TGTGCCAGCTCACCACCAGCCTCCACCGGGGGCTACACCTTC. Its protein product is CASSPPASTGGYTF.